This TCR beta chain was identified in a study of blood T cell repertoires in COVID-19. Background on the study: Some COVID-19 samples were acute and others convalescent; all came from the United States, Italy and Spain. Sources were T cells, B-cell-depleted T cells, or PBMCs; the material itself was cDNA or gDNA.

Between the trimmed V and J ends, which lost 5 bases and 5 bases, there was a span of 22 bases. Germline values: CDR1 ENHRY, CDR2 SYGVKD. This CDR3 has 16 residues. Study processing details: Amplified reference gene primers provided the basis for estimating nucleated cell counts. Generated by immunoSEQ multiplex PCR, the TCRdb table keeps only in-frame clones and is missing some. The V and J calls and clone size were taken over from that table, and D and trimming were inferred from the DNA. The repertoire holds approximately 140,000 clones, with about 84% as singletons. J is TRBJ2-7 and V is TRBV10-3; D gene ambiguous. The sequencing input was peripheral blood. The sequence was obtained from a woman older than 75 in a cohort sampled during active or convalescent COVID-19. CDR3 amino acids: CAISPHTVELVDEQYF. CDR3 coding DNA: TGTGCCATCAGTCCCCATACGGTAGAGCTAGTCGACGAGCAGTACTTC.